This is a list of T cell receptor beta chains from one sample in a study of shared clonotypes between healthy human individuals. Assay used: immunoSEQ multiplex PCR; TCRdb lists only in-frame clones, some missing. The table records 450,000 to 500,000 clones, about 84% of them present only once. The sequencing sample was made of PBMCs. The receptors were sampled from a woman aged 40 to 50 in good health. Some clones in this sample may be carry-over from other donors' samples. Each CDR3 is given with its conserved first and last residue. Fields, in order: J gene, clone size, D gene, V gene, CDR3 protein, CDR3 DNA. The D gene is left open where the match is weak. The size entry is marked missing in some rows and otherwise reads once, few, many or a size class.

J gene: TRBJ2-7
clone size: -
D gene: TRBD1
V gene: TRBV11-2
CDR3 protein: CASSLGTGLYEQYF
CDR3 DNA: TGTGCCAGCAGCTTAGGGACAGGGCTCTACGAGCAGTACTTC

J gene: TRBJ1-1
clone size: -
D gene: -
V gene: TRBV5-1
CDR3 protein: CVSSFWATENTEAFF
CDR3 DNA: TGCGTCAGCAGCTTTTGGGCGACAGAGAACACCGAAGCTTTCTTT

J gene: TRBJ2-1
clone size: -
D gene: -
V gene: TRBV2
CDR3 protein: CASYRENSYNEQFF
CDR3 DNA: TGTGCCAGCTACAGGGAGAACTCCTACAATGAGCAGTTCTTC

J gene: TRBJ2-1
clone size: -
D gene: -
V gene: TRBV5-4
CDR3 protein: CASSPEGGTYNEQFF
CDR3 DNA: TGTGCCAGCAGCCCCGAGGGGGGAACCTACAATGAGCAGTTCTTC

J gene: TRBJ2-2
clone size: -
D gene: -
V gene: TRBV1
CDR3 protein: CTSSQVRATIPGTGELFF
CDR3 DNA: TGCACCAGCAGCCAAGTGCGGGCCACCATTCCAGGCACCGGGGAGCTGTTTTTT

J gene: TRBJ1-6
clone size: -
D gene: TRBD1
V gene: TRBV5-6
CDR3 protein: CASSSTGDSPLHF
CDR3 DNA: TGTGCCAGCAGCTCCACAGGGGACTCACCCCTCCACTTT

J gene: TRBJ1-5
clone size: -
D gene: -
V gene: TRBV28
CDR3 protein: CASIQGSQPQHF
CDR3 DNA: TGTGCCAGCATCCAGGGTAGTCAGCCCCAGCATTTT

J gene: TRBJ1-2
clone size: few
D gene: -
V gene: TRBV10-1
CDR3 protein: CASSPDRAFGYTF
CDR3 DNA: TGCGCCAGCAGTCCCGACAGAGCATTCGGCTACACCTTC

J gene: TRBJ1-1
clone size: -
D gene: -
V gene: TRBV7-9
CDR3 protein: CASSLVGGRNTEAFF
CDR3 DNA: TGTGCCAGCAGCTTAGTCGGCGGACGGAACACTGAAGCTTTCTTT

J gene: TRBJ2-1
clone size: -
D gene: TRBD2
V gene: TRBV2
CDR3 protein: CASSRGTSENNEQFF
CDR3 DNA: TGTGCCAGCAGTAGAGGGACTAGCGAGAACAATGAGCAGTTCTTC

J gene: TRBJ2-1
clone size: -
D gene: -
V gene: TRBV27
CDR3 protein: CASSLGGKTYNEQFF
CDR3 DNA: TGTGCCAGCAGTTTAGGGGGCAAAACCTACAATGAGCAGTTCTTC

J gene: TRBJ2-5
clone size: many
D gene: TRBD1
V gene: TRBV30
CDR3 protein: CAWTTGDAKRTQYF
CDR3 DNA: TGTGCCTGGACCACAGGGGACGCCAAGAGAACCCAGTACTTC

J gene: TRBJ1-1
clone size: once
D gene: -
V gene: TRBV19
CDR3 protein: CASRAMNTEAFF
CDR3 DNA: TGTGCCAGTAGAGCGATGAACACTGAAGCTTTCTTT

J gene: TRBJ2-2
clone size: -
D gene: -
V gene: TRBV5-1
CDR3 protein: CASSLDGDTGELFF
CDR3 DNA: TGCGCCAGCAGTCTGGACGGTGACACCGGGGAGCTGTTTTTT

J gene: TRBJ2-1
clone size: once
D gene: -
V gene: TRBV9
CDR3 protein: CASSPPGLFYNEQFF
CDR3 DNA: TGTGCCAGCAGCCCTCCGGGACTTTTTTACAATGAGCAGTTCTTC

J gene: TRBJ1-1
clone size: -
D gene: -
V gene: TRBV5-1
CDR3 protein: CASSLGSVNTEAFF
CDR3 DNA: TGCGCCAGCAGCTTGGGGTCGGTGAACACTGAAGCTTTCTTT

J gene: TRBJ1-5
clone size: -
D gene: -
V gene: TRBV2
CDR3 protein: CASSAGHSNQPQHF
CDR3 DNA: TGTGCCAGCAGTGCCGGACATAGCAATCAGCCCCAGCATTTT

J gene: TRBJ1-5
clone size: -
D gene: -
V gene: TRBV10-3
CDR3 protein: CAISDGPGSNQPQHF
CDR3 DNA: TGTGCCATCAGTGATGGCCCCGGCAGCAATCAGCCCCAGCATTTT

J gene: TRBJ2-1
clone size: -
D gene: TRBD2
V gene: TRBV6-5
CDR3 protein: CASSAPTSGRGEQFF
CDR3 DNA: TGTGCCAGCAGTGCCCCGACTAGCGGGAGGGGGGAGCAGTTCTTC

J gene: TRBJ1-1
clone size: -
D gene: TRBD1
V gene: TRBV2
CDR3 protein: CASTLTGRGTEAFF
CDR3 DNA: TGTGCCAGCACGTTGACAGGGAGAGGCACTGAAGCTTTCTTT

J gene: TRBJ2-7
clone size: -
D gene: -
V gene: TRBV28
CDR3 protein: CASSGTATYEQYF
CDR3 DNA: TGTGCCAGCAGCGGGACGGCGACCTACGAGCAGTACTTC

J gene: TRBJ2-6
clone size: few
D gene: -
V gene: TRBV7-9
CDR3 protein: CASSPRGGAGANVLTF
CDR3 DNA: TGTGCCAGCAGCCCACGTGGCGGGGCAGGGGCCAACGTCCTGACTTTC

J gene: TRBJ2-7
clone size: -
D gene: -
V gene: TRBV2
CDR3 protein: CASTGDSSYEQYF
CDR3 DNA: TGTGCCAGCACTGGGGATTCGTCCTACGAGCAGTACTTC

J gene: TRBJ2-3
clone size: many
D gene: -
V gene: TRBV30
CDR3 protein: CAWSVGLSTDTQYF
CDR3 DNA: TGTGCCTGGAGTGTAGGGCTTAGCACAGATACGCAGTATTTT

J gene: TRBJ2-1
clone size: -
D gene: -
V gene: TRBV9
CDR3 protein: CASSVGPIGGSSNEQFF
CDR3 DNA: TGTGCCAGCAGCGTAGGCCCGATCGGTGGGAGTTCTAATGAGCAGTTCTTC

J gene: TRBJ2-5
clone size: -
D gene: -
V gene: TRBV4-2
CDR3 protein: CASSQDPPETQYF
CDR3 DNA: TGTGCCAGCAGCCAAGATCCCCCAGAGACCCAGTACTTC

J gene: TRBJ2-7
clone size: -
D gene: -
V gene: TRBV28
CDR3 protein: CASSPPQGSPYEQYF
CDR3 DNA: TGTGCCAGCAGCCCCCCACAGGGTTCCCCCTACGAGCAGTACTTC

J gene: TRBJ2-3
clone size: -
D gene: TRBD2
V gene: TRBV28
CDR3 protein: CASTPRRAGTDTQYF
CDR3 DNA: TGTGCCAGCACCCCCCGGCGAGCGGGGACAGATACGCAGTATTTT

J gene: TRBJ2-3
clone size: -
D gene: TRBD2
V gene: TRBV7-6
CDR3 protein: CASSLGIPGLGDTQYF
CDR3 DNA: TGTGCCAGCAGCTTAGGGATCCCGGGACTAGGAGATACGCAGTATTTT

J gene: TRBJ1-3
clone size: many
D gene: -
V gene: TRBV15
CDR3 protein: CATSRSATGNTIYF
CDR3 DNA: TGTGCCACCAGCAGATCCGCAACCGGAAACACCATATATTTT

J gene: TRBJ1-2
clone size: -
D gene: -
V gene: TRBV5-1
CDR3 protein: CASSLDSPGDGGGYTF
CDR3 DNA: TGCGCCAGCAGCTTGGACAGTCCAGGGGACGGTGGGGGCTACACCTTC

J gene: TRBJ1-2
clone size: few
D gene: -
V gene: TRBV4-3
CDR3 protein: CASSQDWRFYGYTF
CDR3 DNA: TGCGCCAGCAGCCAAGATTGGCGGTTTTATGGCTACACCTTC

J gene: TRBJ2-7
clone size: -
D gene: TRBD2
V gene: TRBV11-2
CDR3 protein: CASSSRRAGGPLVAYEQYF
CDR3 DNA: TGTGCCAGCAGCTCCCGGAGAGCGGGAGGGCCTTTGGTAGCCTACGAGCAGTACTTC

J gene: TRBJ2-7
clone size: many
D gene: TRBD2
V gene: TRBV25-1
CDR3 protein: CASSEPGLAGVHEQYF
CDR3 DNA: TGTGCCAGCAGTGAGCCGGGACTAGCGGGAGTCCACGAGCAGTACTTC

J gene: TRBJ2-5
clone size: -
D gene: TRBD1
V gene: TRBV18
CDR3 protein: CASSQRTGGRETQYF
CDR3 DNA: TGTGCCAGCTCACAAAGGACAGGGGGCAGGGAGACCCAGTACTTC

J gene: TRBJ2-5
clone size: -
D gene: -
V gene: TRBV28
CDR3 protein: CASRNLGTQYF
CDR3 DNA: TGTGCCAGCAGGAACCTGGGGACCCAGTACTTC

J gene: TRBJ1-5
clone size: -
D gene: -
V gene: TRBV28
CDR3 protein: CASSIRTGGQPQHF
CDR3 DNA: TGTGCCAGCAGTATCAGGACCGGGGGTCAGCCCCAGCATTTT

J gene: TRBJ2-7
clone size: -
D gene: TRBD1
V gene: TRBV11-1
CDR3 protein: CASSPGPGQTTAF
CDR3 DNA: TGTGCCAGCAGCCCCGGTCCGGGACAGACAACAGCCTTC

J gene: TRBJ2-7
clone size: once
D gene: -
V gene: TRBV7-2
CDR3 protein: CASSLRGGAYEQYF
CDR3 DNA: TGTGCCAGCAGCTTAAGGGGAGGAGCCTACGAGCAGTACTTC

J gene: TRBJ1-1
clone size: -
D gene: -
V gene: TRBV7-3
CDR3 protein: CASSLNQGTEAFF
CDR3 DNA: TGTGCCAGCAGCTTAAATCAGGGAACTGAAGCTTTCTTT

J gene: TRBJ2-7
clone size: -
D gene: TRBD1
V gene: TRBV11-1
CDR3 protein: CASSSDRGYEQYF
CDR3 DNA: TGTGCCAGCAGCTCGGACAGGGGCTACGAGCAGTACTTC

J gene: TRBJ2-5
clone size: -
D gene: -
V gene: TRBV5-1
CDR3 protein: CASSLGGRRSETQYF
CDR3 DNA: TGCGCCAGCAGCTTGGGGGGACGCCGATCAGAGACCCAGTACTTC

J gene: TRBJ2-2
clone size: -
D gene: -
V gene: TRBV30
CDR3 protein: CAWIPRPRSYTGELFF
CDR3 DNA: TGTGCCTGGATCCCTAGACCTCGATCTTACACCGGGGAGCTGTTTTTT

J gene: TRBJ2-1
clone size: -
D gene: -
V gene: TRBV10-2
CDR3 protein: CASSATVYNEQFF
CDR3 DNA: TGCGCCAGCAGTGCGACTGTATACAATGAGCAGTTCTTC

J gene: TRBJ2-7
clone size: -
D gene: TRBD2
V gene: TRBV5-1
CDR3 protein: CASSRLSGSSYEQYF
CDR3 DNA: TGCGCCAGCAGCCGTTTGAGCGGGAGTTCCTACGAGCAGTACTTC

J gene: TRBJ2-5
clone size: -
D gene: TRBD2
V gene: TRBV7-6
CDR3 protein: CASSPGLAGGPFPETQYF
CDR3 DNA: TGTGCCAGCAGCCCTGGACTAGCGGGAGGGCCGTTTCCAGAGACCCAGTACTTC

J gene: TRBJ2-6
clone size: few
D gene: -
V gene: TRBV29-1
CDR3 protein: CSVEDPLLSGANVLTF
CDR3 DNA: TGCAGCGTTGAAGATCCTCTTCTCTCTGGGGCCAACGTCCTGACTTTC

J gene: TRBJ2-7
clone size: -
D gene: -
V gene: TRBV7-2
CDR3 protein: CASSPRQGGSYEQYF
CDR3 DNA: TGTGCCAGCAGCCCCCGACAGGGAGGTTCCTACGAGCAGTACTTC

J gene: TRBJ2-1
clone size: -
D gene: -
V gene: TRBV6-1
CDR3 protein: CASSGRQVHEQFF
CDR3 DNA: TGTGCCAGCAGTGGAAGACAGGTCCATGAGCAGTTCTTC

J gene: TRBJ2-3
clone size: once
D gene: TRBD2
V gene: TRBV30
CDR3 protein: CAWSVGGSDTQYF
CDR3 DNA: TGTGCCTGGAGTGTGGGGGGGTCAGATACGCAGTATTTT

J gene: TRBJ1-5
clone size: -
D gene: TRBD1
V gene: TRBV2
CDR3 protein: CASGTDSNQPQHF
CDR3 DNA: TGTGCCAGCGGGACAGATAGCAATCAGCCCCAGCATTTT

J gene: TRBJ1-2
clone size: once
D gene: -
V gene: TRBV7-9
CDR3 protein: CASSVASNYGYTF
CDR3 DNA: TGTGCCAGCAGCGTGGCGTCTAACTATGGCTACACCTTC

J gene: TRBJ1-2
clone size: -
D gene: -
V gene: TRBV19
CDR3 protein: CASSAYRQGIYGYTF
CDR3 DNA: TGTGCCAGTAGTGCCTATAGGCAGGGTATCTATGGCTACACCTTC